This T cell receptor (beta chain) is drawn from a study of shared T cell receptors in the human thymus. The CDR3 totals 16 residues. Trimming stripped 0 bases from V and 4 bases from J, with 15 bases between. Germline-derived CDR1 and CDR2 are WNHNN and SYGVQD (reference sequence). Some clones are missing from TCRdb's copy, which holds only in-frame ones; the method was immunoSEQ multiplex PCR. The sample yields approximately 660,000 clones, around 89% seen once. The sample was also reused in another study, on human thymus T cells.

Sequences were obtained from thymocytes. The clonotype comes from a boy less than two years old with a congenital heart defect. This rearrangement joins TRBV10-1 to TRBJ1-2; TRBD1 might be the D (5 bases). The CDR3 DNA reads TGCGCCAGCAGTGAGTCGAGGGACGCGGGGCCCTATGGCTACACCTTC. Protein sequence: CASSESRDAGPYGYTF.